The following is a TCR beta chain sequence with its context. The target antigen is unknown. The sample is drawn from a study of T cells in narcolepsy. The wider study: Patients with NT1 or NT2 and healthy control donors were enrolled.

V lost 6 bases, J lost 7 bases, and 10 bases lay in between. The CDR3 totals 12 residues. Per the germline V gene, CDR1 is KGHSH and CDR2 is LQKENI. Study outcomes and limitations: Comparing one patient's CSF and blood CD4+ clonotypes highlighted HCRT- and TRIB2-specific autoreactive clonotypes. Healthy controls reportedly lacked the autoreactive clonotypes serially found in patients' blood. Autoreactive clone sequences were missing from some blood memory CD4+ repertoires.

Only in-frame clones appear in the TCRdb table, and some are missing; sequencing was by immunoSEQ multiplex PCR. The table includes some 16,000 clones, approximately 85% detected once. The chain is built from TRBV18 and TRBJ2-1; no reliable D call. The clonotype comes from a human donor in good health. Sequences were obtained from memory (CD45RA-) CD4+ T cells from blood. The CDR3 DNA reads as TGTGCCAGCTCTTCGACTCCGAATGAGCAGTTCTTC. Protein sequence: CASSSTPNEQFF.